This T cell receptor (beta chain) was recovered during a study of T cells after yellow fever vaccination (dated by TCRdb to between 2019 and 2020). Background for the entire study: Libraries from fractions with low cell numbers were prepared with the SMART-Seq v4 Ultra Low Input RNA kit. To follow T-cell clones before and after primary and booster YFV17D yellow fever vaccination, bulk TCR alpha and beta repertoires were sequenced over time. Two healthy male donors made up the cohort, one aged 18 to 30 years and the other aged 30 to 39 years. Bulk PBMC replicates and cell subsets were isolated from blood drawn at multiple timepoints before and after both primary and secondary immunization.

The sample was run on an Illumina NovaSeq 6000. TCR cDNA was synthesized by 5'RACE template switching, through which a universal primer site and unique molecular identifiers were introduced. Priming for cDNA synthesis came from both the TCR alpha and TCR beta constant segments. Two PCR steps were used to amplify libraries, with sample barcodes and sequencing adapters being added in the second step. Sequencing of libraries was performed on Illumina HiSeq 2500 (2x100 bp) or NovaSeq (2x150 bp). The authors' pipeline ran thus. Reads were demultiplexed and collapsed into UMI consensus sequences with MIGEC, and V(D)J alignment was performed with MiXCR. Vaccine-responding clonotypes were defined with edgeR using replicate PBMC samples, requiring FDR below 0.01 and a log2 fold change above 5 up to day 15. Each bulk clonotype received a CD4 or CD8 identity based on whether the sequenced CD4 or CD8 repertoire contained that clonotype at higher abundance. TCRdb trimmed the raw reads at Q25, called clones with MiXCR and kept productive beta chains. Each record represents a unique CDR3 protein, reported with the most common genes and DNA among its rows. These V and J calls rely on TCRdb rather than the paper's analysis. For this sample the table gives about 120,000 distinct CDR3 sequences, of which almost 9% were detected only once. Together, the top ten hold less than 40% of the sample.

The research as a whole found: Computational filtering was needed because FACS-sorted repertoires could contain abundant contaminating clonotypes from the bulk population. Most clones expanded after primary vaccination were re-detected after the booster (almost 98% of CD4 and around nine tenths of CD8), suggesting broad memory maintenance. A small share of clonotypes occurred in both CD4 and CD8 compartments, likely arising from convergent recombination. The secondary T-cell response was found to be weaker but faster than the primary response, with a peak reached on day 5 rather than on day 15. The study included only a couple of donors, which limits how far the findings can be generalized.

This clonotype was seen many times. No antigen is known for it. The sample holds no much larger clone one base away, and base qualities are not on file. In light of the paper, this sample's treatment or condition label describes: live attenuated yellow fever vaccine strain. A standard Ficoll-Paque protocol was used to isolate PBMCs from peripheral blood. CD4 and CD8 T-cell fractions were isolated with Dynabeads CD4 and CD8 positive selection kits. RNA was extracted with TriZol from bulk PBMCs, CD4 and CD8 fractions, and dextramer-positive and dextramer-negative fractions. From cysteine to phenylalanine, the CDR3 is 14 amino acids long. Left in the record is the CDR3 DNA by itself, 42 bases read in frame from the first base. V is cut by 7 bases and J by 1 base, and the space between the germline ends is 13 bases. Via the germline V gene, CDR1 is MNHEY and CDR2 SVGAGI.

This sample comprised CD8+ T cells sorted from PBMCs, obtained on the day of the yellow fever booster vaccination. The V and J segments used are TRBV6-5 and TRBJ1-2; TRBD1 is a weak D gene call, 6 bases matching. The TCR originated in a man between 18 and 35 years old who received the YFV17D yellow fever vaccine. The DNA sequence is as follows: TGTGCCAGCACAGGGGAGGATCATAACTATGGCTACACCTTC. Its protein product is CASTGEDHNYGYTF.